This is a list of T cell receptor beta chains from one sample in a study of persistence of HIV-infected CD4 T cells. TCRdb's copy holds only in-frame clones and misses some; the assay was immunoSEQ multiplex PCR. The sample contains around 35,000 clones, about 81% of which appear only once. The antigens these receptors bind are not known. This material consisted of cultured CD4+ T cells from PBMCs, taken from a patient who received antiretroviral therapy. The source of these receptors is an adult with HIV. The donor label of this sample is uncertain. Both conserved end residues are part of each CDR3. Fields, in order: clone size, J gene, D gene, V gene, CDR3 DNA, CDR3 protein. D genes are given only for firm matches. Some rows have no size entry. The others give once, few or many, or a class for an expanded clone.

clone size: few
J gene: TRBJ2-5
D gene: TRBD1
V gene: TRBV30
CDR3 DNA: TGTGCCTGGAAAAGGGCATCTTTTAGGACAGGACAAGAGACCCAGTACTTC
CDR3 protein: CAWKRASFRTGQETQYF

clone size: -
J gene: TRBJ1-1
D gene: -
V gene: TRBV19
CDR3 DNA: TGTGCCAGTAGTATGACAGAAAACACTGAAGCTTTCTTT
CDR3 protein: CASSMTENTEAFF

clone size: -
J gene: TRBJ1-5
D gene: -
V gene: TRBV20-1
CDR3 DNA: TGCAGTGCTAGTACTTCCGGCAGAGATCAGCCCCAGCATTTT
CDR3 protein: CSASTSGRDQPQHF

clone size: -
J gene: TRBJ1-1
D gene: -
V gene: TRBV7-9
CDR3 DNA: TGTGCCAGCAGCTTAAGCGGGAACACTGAATCTTTCTTT
CDR3 protein: CASSLSGNTESFF

clone size: -
J gene: TRBJ2-3
D gene: TRBD2
V gene: TRBV4-1
CDR3 DNA: TGCGCCAGCAGCCAAGACCAGTTGGCTAGCGGGGCTCCAGATACGCAGTATTTT
CDR3 protein: CASSQDQLASGAPDTQYF

clone size: -
J gene: TRBJ2-3
D gene: TRBD2
V gene: TRBV28
CDR3 DNA: TGTGCCAGCAGACTAGCGGGAGTCCCAGATACGCAGTATTTT
CDR3 protein: CASRLAGVPDTQYF

clone size: -
J gene: TRBJ1-5
D gene: -
V gene: TRBV19
CDR3 DNA: TGTGCCAGTAGTATAGGGGGAGGCGGGGGTCAGCCCCAGCATTTT
CDR3 protein: CASSIGGGGGQPQHF

clone size: -
J gene: TRBJ2-7
D gene: -
V gene: TRBV2
CDR3 DNA: TGTGCCAGCAGTGAAGCGGGGTACGAGCAGTACTTC
CDR3 protein: CASSEAGYEQYF

clone size: -
J gene: TRBJ2-2
D gene: -
V gene: TRBV7-3
CDR3 DNA: TGTGCCAGCAGCTTTATTGTCCAGGGCCCCGGGGAGCTGTTTTTT
CDR3 protein: CASSFIVQGPGELFF

clone size: -
J gene: TRBJ1-1
D gene: -
V gene: TRBV7-8
CDR3 DNA: TGTGCCAGCAGCTTAGAGGTGGGGGCAAAAGCTGAAGCTTTCTTT
CDR3 protein: CASSLEVGAKAEAFF

clone size: -
J gene: TRBJ2-1
D gene: -
V gene: TRBV24-1
CDR3 DNA: TGTGCCACCAGTGGGTCCGTCGGGCGGAATGAGCAGTTCTTC
CDR3 protein: CATSGSVGRNEQFF

clone size: -
J gene: TRBJ1-1
D gene: -
V gene: TRBV18
CDR3 DNA: TGTGCCAGCTCACCACCGGAGAGACAGAAAGCTTTCTTT
CDR3 protein: CASSPPERQKAFF

clone size: -
J gene: TRBJ1-2
D gene: TRBD1
V gene: TRBV5-4
CDR3 DNA: TGTGCCAGCAGCTTGGGGGGCAGGGGGAGCTATGGCTACACCTTC
CDR3 protein: CASSLGGRGSYGYTF

clone size: once
J gene: TRBJ2-3
D gene: -
V gene: TRBV2
CDR3 DNA: TGTGCCAGCAACACCCGGACAGATACGCAGTATTTT
CDR3 protein: CASNTRTDTQYF

clone size: -
J gene: TRBJ1-2
D gene: -
V gene: TRBV28
CDR3 DNA: TGTGCCAGCAGTTTACCCGGGTTTCGATATGGCTACACCTTC
CDR3 protein: CASSLPGFRYGYTF

clone size: -
J gene: TRBJ2-4
D gene: -
V gene: TRBV9
CDR3 DNA: TGTGCCAGCAGCGTAGCCAGGGGACCGGGAAACATTCAGTACTTC
CDR3 protein: CASSVARGPGNIQYF

clone size: -
J gene: TRBJ1-5
D gene: -
V gene: TRBV15
CDR3 DNA: TGTGCCACCAGCAGAGGGGGGCAGGGGCGCAATCAGCCCCAGCATTTT
CDR3 protein: CATSRGGQGRNQPQHF

clone size: -
J gene: TRBJ1-2
D gene: TRBD1
V gene: TRBV27
CDR3 DNA: TGTGCCAGCAGTCCCTACTACGACAGGGGAAGTGACTATGGCTACACCTTC
CDR3 protein: CASSPYYDRGSDYGYTF